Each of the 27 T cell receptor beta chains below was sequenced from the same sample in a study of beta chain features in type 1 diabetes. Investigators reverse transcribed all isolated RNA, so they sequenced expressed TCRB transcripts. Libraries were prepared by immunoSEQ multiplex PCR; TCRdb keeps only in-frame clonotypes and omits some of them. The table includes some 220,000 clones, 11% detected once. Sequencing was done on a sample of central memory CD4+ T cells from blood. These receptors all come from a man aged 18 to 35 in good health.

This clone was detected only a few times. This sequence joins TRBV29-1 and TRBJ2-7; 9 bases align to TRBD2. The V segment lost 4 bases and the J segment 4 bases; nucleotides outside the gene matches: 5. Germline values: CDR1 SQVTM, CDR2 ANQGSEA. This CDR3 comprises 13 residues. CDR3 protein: CSVVVTSGYEQYF. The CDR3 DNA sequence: TGCAGCGTTGTGGTGACTAGCGGATACGAGCAGTACTTC.

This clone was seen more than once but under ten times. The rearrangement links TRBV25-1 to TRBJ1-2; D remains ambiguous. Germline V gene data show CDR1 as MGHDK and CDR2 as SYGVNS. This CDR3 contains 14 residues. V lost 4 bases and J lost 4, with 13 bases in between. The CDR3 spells CASSGPGNPYGYTF. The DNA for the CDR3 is TGTGCCAGCAGTGGGCCCGGTAATCCCTATGGCTACACCTTC.

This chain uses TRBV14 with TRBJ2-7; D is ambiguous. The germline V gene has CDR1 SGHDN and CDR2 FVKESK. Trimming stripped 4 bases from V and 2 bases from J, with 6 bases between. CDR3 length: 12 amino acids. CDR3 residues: CASSRTTYEQYF. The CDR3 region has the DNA TGTGCCAGCAGCCGGACCACCTACGAGCAGTACTTC.

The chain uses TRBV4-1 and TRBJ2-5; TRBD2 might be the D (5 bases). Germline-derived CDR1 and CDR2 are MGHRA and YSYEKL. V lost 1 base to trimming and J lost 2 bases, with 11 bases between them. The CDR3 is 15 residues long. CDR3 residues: CASSQGASRQETQYF. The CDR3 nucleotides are TGCGCCAGCAGCCAAGGGGCTAGCCGGCAAGAGACCCAGTACTTC.

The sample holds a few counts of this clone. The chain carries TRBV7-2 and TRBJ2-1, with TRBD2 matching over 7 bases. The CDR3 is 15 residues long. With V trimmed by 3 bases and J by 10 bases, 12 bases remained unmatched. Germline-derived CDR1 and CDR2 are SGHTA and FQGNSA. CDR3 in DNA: TGTGCCAGCAGCTTCCGGGGAGGGACCTGGGGCGAGCAGTTCTTC. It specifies CASSFRGGTWGEQFF.

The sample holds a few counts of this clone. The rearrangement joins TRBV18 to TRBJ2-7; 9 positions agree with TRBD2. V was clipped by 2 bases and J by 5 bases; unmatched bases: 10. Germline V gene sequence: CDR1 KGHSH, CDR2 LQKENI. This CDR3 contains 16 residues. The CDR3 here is CASSPSGGRAYNEQYF. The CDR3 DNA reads TGTGCCAGCTCACCAAGCGGCGGGAGGGCTTATAACGAGCAGTACTTC.

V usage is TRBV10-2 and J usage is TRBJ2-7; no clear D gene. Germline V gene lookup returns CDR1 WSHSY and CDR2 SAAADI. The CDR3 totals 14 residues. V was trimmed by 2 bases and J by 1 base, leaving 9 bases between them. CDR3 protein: CASSESGDSYEQYF. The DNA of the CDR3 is TGCGCCAGCAGTGAGAGTGGGGATTCCTACGAGCAGTACTTC.

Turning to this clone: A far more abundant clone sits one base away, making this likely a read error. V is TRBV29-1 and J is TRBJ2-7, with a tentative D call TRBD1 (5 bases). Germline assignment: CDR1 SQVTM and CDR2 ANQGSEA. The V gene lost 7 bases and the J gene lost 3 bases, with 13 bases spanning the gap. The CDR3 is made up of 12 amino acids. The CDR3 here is CSGGDSLYEQYF. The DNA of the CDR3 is TGCAGCGGTGGAGACAGCCTCTACGAGCAGTACTTC.

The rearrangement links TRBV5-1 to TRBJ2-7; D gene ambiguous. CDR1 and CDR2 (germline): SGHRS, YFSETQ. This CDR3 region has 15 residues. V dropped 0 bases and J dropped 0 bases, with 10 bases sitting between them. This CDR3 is CASSLGTLSSYEQYF. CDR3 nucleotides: TGCGCCAGCAGCTTGGGGACCCTGAGCTCCTACGAGCAGTACTTC.

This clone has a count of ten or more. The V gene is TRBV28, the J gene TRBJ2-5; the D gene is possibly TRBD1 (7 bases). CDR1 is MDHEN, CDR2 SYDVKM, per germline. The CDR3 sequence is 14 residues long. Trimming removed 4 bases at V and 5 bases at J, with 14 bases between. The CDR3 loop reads CASSSPAGGETQYF. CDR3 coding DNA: TGTGCCAGCAGTTCACCTGCAGGGGGGGAGACCCAGTACTTC.

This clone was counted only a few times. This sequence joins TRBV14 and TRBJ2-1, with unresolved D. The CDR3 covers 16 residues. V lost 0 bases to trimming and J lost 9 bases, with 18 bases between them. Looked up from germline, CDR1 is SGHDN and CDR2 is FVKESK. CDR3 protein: CASSQDRIDIQSEQFF. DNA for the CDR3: TGTGCCAGCAGCCAAGATCGAATAGACATACAGAGTGAGCAGTTCTTC.

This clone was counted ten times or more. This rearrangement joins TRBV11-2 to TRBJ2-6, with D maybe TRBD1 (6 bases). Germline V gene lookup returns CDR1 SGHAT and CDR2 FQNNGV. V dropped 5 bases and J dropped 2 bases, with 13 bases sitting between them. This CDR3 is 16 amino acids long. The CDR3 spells CASSPDRIPGANVLTF. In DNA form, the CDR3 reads TGTGCCAGCAGCCCAGACAGGATTCCTGGGGCCAACGTCCTGACTTTC.

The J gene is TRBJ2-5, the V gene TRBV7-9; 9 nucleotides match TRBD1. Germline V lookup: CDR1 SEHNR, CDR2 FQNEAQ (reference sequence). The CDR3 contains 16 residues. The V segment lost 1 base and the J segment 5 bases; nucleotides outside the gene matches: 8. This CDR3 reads CASSLGGQGQRETQYF. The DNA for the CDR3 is TGTGCCAGCAGCTTAGGGGGACAGGGACAGAGGGAGACCCAGTACTTC.

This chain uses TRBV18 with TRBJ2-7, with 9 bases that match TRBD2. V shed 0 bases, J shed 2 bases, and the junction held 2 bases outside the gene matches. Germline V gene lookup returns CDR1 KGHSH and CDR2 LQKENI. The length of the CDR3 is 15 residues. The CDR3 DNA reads TGTGCCAGCTCACCACCTAGCGGGAGAACCTACGAGCAGTACTTC. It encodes CASSPPSGRTYEQYF. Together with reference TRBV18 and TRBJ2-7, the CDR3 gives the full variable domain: NAGVMQNPRHLVRRRGQEARLRCSPMKGHSHVYWYRQLPEEGLKFMVYLQKENIIDESGMPKERFSAEFPKEGPSILRIQQVVRGDSAAYFCASSPPSGRTYEQYFGPGTRLTVT.

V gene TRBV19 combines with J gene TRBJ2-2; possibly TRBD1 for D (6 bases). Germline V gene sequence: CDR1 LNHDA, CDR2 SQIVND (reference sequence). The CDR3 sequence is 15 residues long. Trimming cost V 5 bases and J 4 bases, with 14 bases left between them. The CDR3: CASSLQGQSTGELFF. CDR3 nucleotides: TGTGCCAGTAGTCTCCAGGGGCAGAGCACCGGGGAGCTGTTTTTT.

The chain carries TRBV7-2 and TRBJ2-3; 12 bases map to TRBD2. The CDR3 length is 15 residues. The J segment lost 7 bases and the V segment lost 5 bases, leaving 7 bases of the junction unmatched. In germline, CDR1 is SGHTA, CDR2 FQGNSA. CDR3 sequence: CASSRRTSGIHTQYF. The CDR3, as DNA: TGTGCCAGCAGCCGACGGACTAGCGGGATTCATACGCAGTATTTT. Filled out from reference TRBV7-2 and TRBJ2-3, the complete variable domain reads GAGVSQSPSNKVTEKGKDVELRCDPISGHTALYWYRQSLGQGLEFLIYFQGNSAPDKSGLPSDRFSAERTGGSVSTLTIQRTQQEDSAVYLCASSRRTSGIHTQYFGPGTRLTVL.

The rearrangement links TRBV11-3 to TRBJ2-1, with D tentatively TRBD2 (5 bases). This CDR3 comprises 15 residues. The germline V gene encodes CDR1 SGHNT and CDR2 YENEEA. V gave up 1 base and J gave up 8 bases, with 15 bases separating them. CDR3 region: CASSLGAATTDEQFF. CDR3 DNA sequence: TGTGCCAGCAGCTTAGGAGCGGCAACAACCGATGAGCAGTTCTTC. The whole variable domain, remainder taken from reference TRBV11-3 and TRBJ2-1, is EAGVVQSPRYKIIEKKQPVAFWCNPISGHNTLYWYLQNLGQGPELLIRYENEEAVDDSQLPKDRFSAERLKGVDSTLKIQPAELGDSAVYLCASSLGAATTDEQFFGPGTRLTVL.

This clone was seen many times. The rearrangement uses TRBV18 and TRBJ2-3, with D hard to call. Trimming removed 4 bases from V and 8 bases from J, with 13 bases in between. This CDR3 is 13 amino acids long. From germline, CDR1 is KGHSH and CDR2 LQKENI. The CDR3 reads CASSLDLAGTQYF. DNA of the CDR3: TGTGCCAGCTCACTTGATCTGGCAGGTACGCAGTATTTT.

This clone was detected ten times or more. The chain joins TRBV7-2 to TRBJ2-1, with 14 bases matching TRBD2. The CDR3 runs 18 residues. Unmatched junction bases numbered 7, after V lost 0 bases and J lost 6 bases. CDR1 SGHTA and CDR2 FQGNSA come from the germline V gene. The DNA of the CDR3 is TGTGCCAGCAGCTTAGCCCCTACGACTAGCGGGAGGGCCAATGAGCAGTTCTTC. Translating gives CASSLAPTTSGRANEQFF.

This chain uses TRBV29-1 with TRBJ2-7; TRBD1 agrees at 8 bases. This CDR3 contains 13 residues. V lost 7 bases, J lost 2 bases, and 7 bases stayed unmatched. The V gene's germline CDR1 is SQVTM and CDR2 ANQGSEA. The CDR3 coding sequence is TGCAGCGGGACAGGGTTAGGGGCCTACGAGCAGTACTTC. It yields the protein CSGTGLGAYEQYF.

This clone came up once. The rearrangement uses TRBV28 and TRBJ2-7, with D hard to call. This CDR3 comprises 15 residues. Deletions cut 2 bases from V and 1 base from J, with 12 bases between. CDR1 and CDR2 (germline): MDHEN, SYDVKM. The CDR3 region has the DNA TGTGCCAGCAGTTTAGCCAAGGCAGGATCCTACGAGCAGTACTTC. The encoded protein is CASSLAKAGSYEQYF.

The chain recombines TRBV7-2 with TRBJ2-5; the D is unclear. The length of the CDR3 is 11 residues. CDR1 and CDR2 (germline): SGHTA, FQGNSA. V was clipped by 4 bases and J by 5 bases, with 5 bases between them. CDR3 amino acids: CASSSEETQYF. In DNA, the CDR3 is TGTGCCAGCAGCTCGGAGGAGACCCAGTACTTC.

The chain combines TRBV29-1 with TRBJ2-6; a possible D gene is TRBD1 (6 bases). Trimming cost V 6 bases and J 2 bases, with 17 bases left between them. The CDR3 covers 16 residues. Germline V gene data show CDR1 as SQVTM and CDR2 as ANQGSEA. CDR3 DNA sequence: TGCAGCGTCCGAGCCCAGGGGCTGCCTGGGGCCAACGTCCTGACTTTC. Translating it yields CSVRAQGLPGANVLTF.

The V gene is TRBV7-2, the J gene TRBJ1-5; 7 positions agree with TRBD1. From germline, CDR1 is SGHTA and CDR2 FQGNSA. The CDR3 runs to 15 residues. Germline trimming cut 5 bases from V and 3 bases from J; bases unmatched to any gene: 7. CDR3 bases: TGTGCCAGCAGCAGACAGGGAACTCTCAATCAGCCCCAGCATTTT. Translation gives CASSRQGTLNQPQHF. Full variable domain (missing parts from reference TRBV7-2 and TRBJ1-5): GAGVSQSPSNKVTEKGKDVELRCDPISGHTALYWYRQSLGQGLEFLIYFQGNSAPDKSGLPSDRFSAERTGGSVSTLTIQRTQQEDSAVYLCASSRQGTLNQPQHFGDGTRLSIL.

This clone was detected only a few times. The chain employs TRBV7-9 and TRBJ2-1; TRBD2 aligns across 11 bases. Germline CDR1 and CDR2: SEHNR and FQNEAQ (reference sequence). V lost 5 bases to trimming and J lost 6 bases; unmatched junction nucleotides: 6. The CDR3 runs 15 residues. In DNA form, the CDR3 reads TGTGCCAGCAGCCCATTAGGACTAGCGGGCAATGAGCAGTTCTTC. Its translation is CASSPLGLAGNEQFF.

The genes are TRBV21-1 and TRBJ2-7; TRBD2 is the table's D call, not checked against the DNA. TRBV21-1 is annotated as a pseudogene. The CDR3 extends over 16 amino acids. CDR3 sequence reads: CASSKRPRERSYEQYF. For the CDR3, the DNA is TGTGCCAGCAGCAAACGCCCTCGGGAGCGGTCCTACGAGCAGTACTTC.

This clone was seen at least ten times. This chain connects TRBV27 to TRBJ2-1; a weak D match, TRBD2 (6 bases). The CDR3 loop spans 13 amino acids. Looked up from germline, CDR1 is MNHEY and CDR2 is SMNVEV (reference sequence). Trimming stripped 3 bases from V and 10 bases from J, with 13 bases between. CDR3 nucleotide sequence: TGTGCCAGCAGTTTTCGAACCCGGGGGGAGCAGTTCTTC. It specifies CASSFRTRGEQFF.